This is a list of T cell receptor beta chains from one sample in a study of blood T cells in healthy people across ages. TCRdb independently ran MiXCR on the 5' RACE reads; one entry per CDR3 protein. The sample yields 800,000 to 1,300,000 distinct CDR3 sequences, 20% to 25% seen once. These data were also reused for a study on T cells of mothers and their children.

The source material was blood. These receptors all stem from a girl between 2 and 10 years old in good health. Both conserved end residues are part of each CDR3. Each record gives: J gene, V gene, D gene, clone size, CDR3 DNA, CDR3 protein. The D gene is left open where the match is weak. Where a row states a size, it is once, few, many or the class of an expanded clone; other rows omit it.

j_gene: TRBJ2-1; v_gene: TRBV28; d_gene: NA; abundance: NA; CDR3nt: TGTGCCAGCAGTTTGGTTCCTAACGGAGGCCCCAACTACAATGAGCAGTTCTTC; CDR3aa: CASSLVPNGGPNYNEQFF
j_gene: TRBJ1-4; v_gene: TRBV4-1; d_gene: NA; abundance: NA; CDR3nt: TGCGCCAGCAGCCAAGTGGGGGAAGGAGAAAAACTGCTTTTT; CDR3aa: CASSQVGEGEKLLF
j_gene: TRBJ1-4; v_gene: TRBV4-2; d_gene: TRBD1; abundance: few; CDR3nt: TGTGCCAGCAGCCAAGGAAGGACAGGGACCACTAATGAAAAACTGTTTTTT; CDR3aa: CASSQGRTGTTNEKLFF
j_gene: TRBJ1-5; v_gene: TRBV5-1; d_gene: TRBD1; abundance: few; CDR3nt: TGCGCCAGCAGCTTGGGGCAGGGGGCAAGCAATCAGCCCCAGCATTTT; CDR3aa: CASSLGQGASNQPQHF
j_gene: TRBJ2-1; v_gene: TRBV11-3; d_gene: TRBD2; abundance: NA; CDR3nt: TGTGCCAGCAGCACGGGACTAGCGGGGAGTGAGCAGTTCTTC; CDR3aa: CASSTGLAGSEQFF
j_gene: TRBJ2-7; v_gene: TRBV12-3/TRBV12-4; d_gene: TRBD1; abundance: NA; CDR3nt: TGTGCCAGCAGTTCCCAGACAGGGCCCTACGAGCAGTACTTC; CDR3aa: CASSSQTGPYEQYF
j_gene: TRBJ2-7; v_gene: TRBV11-2; d_gene: TRBD1; abundance: NA; CDR3nt: TGTGCCAGCAGCCTATCCCGGGACAGGAGGTCCTACGAGCAGTACTTC; CDR3aa: CASSLSRDRRSYEQYF
j_gene: TRBJ2-5; v_gene: TRBV2; d_gene: TRBD2; abundance: NA; CDR3nt: TGTGCCAGCAGTGAATCGGGGGGTTCCGAGACCCAGTACTTC; CDR3aa: CASSESGGSETQYF
j_gene: TRBJ2-7; v_gene: TRBV7-9; d_gene: TRBD2; abundance: NA; CDR3nt: TGTGCCAGCAGCTCCCGTAGCGGGGGGGCCTACGAGCAGTACTTC; CDR3aa: CASSSRSGGAYEQYF
j_gene: TRBJ2-5; v_gene: TRBV7-9; d_gene: NA; abundance: few; CDR3nt: TGTGCCAGCAGCTTCGTCACTAAGGGCCAAGAGACCCAGTACTTC; CDR3aa: CASSFVTKGQETQYF
j_gene: TRBJ1-1; v_gene: TRBV7-6; d_gene: NA; abundance: NA; CDR3nt: TGTGCCAGCAGTATACGACTGAACACTGAAGCTTTCTTT; CDR3aa: CASSIRLNTEAFF
j_gene: TRBJ2-3; v_gene: TRBV15; d_gene: TRBD2; abundance: few; CDR3nt: TGTGCCACCAGCAGCCCCGGGACTAGCTGGTATTTT; CDR3aa: CATSSPGTSWYF
j_gene: TRBJ2-3; v_gene: TRBV7-2; d_gene: NA; abundance: few; CDR3nt: TGTGCCAGCAGCTTAGTCATAGATACGCAGTATTTT; CDR3aa: CASSLVIDTQYF
j_gene: TRBJ2-1; v_gene: TRBV7-9; d_gene: NA; abundance: NA; CDR3nt: TGTGCCAGCAGCTCCGTCGACTGGGTCCGGTACAATGAGCAGCTCTTC; CDR3aa: CASSSVDWVRYNEQLF
j_gene: TRBJ2-7; v_gene: TRBV18; d_gene: TRBD2; abundance: few; CDR3nt: TGTGCCAGCTCACCAGGCGGGGGTAGACCCTACGAGCAGTACTTC; CDR3aa: CASSPGGGRPYEQYF
j_gene: TRBJ2-4; v_gene: TRBV7-9; d_gene: NA; abundance: few; CDR3nt: TGTGCCAGCAGCTTATACGGGGAGAATGTTCAGTACTTC; CDR3aa: CASSLYGENVQYF
j_gene: TRBJ2-7; v_gene: TRBV20-1; d_gene: NA; abundance: few; CDR3nt: TGCAGTGCTAGATCCGGTGCCTACGAGCAGTACTTC; CDR3aa: CSARSGAYEQYF
j_gene: TRBJ2-3; v_gene: TRBV9; d_gene: TRBD2; abundance: few; CDR3nt: TGTGCCAGCAGCGTCCACCCGGGACTAGCGGGCCTCACAGATACGCAGTATTTT; CDR3aa: CASSVHPGLAGLTDTQYF
j_gene: TRBJ1-3; v_gene: TRBV20-1; d_gene: NA; abundance: NA; CDR3nt: TGCAGTGCTAGACAGGTTTTCGCAGGAAACACCATATATTTT; CDR3aa: CSARQVFAGNTIYF
j_gene: TRBJ2-5; v_gene: TRBV5-1; d_gene: NA; abundance: few; CDR3nt: TGCGCCAGCAGCGTTACCGGGCCCCCGGAGACCCAGTACTTC; CDR3aa: CASSVTGPPETQYF
j_gene: TRBJ2-2; v_gene: TRBV10-3; d_gene: NA; abundance: NA; CDR3nt: TGTGCCATCAGTGAGTTCGGGACTCCCACGGGGGCCGGGGAGCTGTTTTTT; CDR3aa: CAISEFGTPTGAGELFF
j_gene: TRBJ1-5; v_gene: TRBV12-3/TRBV12-4; d_gene: NA; abundance: NA; CDR3nt: TGTGCCAGCAGTTTAGTGTCAGGAGACCTTAATAGCAATCAGCCCCAGCATTTT; CDR3aa: CASSLVSGDLNSNQPQHF
j_gene: TRBJ2-5; v_gene: TRBV13; d_gene: NA; abundance: few; CDR3nt: TGTGCCAGCAGCTTCAGCCCTAAGGAGACCCAGTACTTC; CDR3aa: CASSFSPKETQYF
j_gene: TRBJ1-4; v_gene: TRBV15; d_gene: NA; abundance: NA; CDR3nt: TGTGCCACCAGCAGAGTATGGGGAACTAATGAAAAACTGTTTTTT; CDR3aa: CATSRVWGTNEKLFF
j_gene: TRBJ2-1; v_gene: TRBV7-2; d_gene: TRBD1; abundance: once; CDR3nt: TGTGCCAGCAGCTCCTACTTCTCGGGACAGTTAAATGAGCAGTTCTTC; CDR3aa: CASSSYFSGQLNEQFF
j_gene: TRBJ2-7; v_gene: TRBV28; d_gene: TRBD2; abundance: NA; CDR3nt: TGTGCCAGCAACGTAACTAGCGGGACATACTACGAGCAGTACTTC; CDR3aa: CASNVTSGTYYEQYF
j_gene: TRBJ2-6; v_gene: TRBV4-1; d_gene: NA; abundance: few; CDR3nt: TGCGCCAGCAGCCCCCACGGGACTTCAGGGGCCAACGTCCTGACTTTC; CDR3aa: CASSPHGTSGANVLTF
j_gene: TRBJ2-3; v_gene: TRBV6-6; d_gene: NA; abundance: NA; CDR3nt: TGTGCCACCTACGGGGCGGGACAGCCTAGCACAGATACGCAGTATTTT; CDR3aa: CATYGAGQPSTDTQYF
j_gene: TRBJ1-5; v_gene: TRBV6-5; d_gene: NA; abundance: few; CDR3nt: TGTGCCAGCAGAGCCGGGTATGGAAATCAGCCCCAGCATTTT; CDR3aa: CASRAGYGNQPQHF
j_gene: TRBJ2-5; v_gene: TRBV20-1; d_gene: NA; abundance: many; CDR3nt: TGCAGTGCTAGGGTCTCCAACCAAGAGACCCAGTACTTC; CDR3aa: CSARVSNQETQYF
j_gene: TRBJ2-3; v_gene: TRBV7-2; d_gene: NA; abundance: few; CDR3nt: TGTGCCAGCAGTTCCAGGCTCAGCACAGATACGCAGTATTTT; CDR3aa: CASSSRLSTDTQYF
j_gene: TRBJ1-3; v_gene: TRBV10-3; d_gene: TRBD1; abundance: few; CDR3nt: TGTGCCATCCTCAAGGACAGGGGGCTTGGAAACACCATATATTTT; CDR3aa: CAILKDRGLGNTIYF
j_gene: TRBJ2-7; v_gene: TRBV6-1; d_gene: NA; abundance: NA; CDR3nt: TGTGCCAGCAGTCGGGGGACGAACGAAATCTCCTACGAGCAGTACTTC; CDR3aa: CASSRGTNEISYEQYF
j_gene: TRBJ2-1; v_gene: TRBV29-1; d_gene: TRBD1; abundance: NA; CDR3nt: TGCAGCACCGGGACAGGGTACAATGAGCAGTTCTTC; CDR3aa: CSTGTGYNEQFF
j_gene: TRBJ2-1; v_gene: TRBV7-9; d_gene: NA; abundance: once; CDR3nt: TGTGCCATCGTACAAAATGAGCAGTTCTTC; CDR3aa: CAIVQNEQFF
j_gene: TRBJ2-5; v_gene: TRBV29-1; d_gene: NA; abundance: few; CDR3nt: TGCAGCGTTGAAGGTAGCCCCTCGACCCAGTACTTC; CDR3aa: CSVEGSPSTQYF
j_gene: TRBJ2-3; v_gene: TRBV12-5; d_gene: NA; abundance: few; CDR3nt: TGTGCTAGTGGTTTAGGGATTAGCACAGATACGCAGTATTTT; CDR3aa: CASGLGISTDTQYF
j_gene: TRBJ2-1; v_gene: TRBV10-2; d_gene: TRBD2; abundance: NA; CDR3nt: TGCGCCAGCAGTATCGTGGTAGGCGGGAGCGAGAACAATGAGCAGTTCTTC; CDR3aa: CASSIVVGGSENNEQFF
j_gene: TRBJ1-5; v_gene: TRBV7-8; d_gene: NA; abundance: few; CDR3nt: TGTGCCAGCAGCCGGAGTGGAGAGCCCCAGCATTTT; CDR3aa: CASSRSGEPQHF
j_gene: TRBJ2-3; v_gene: TRBV5-1; d_gene: NA; abundance: few; CDR3nt: TGCGCCAGCAGCCCAGCGGCGACGGGGCTCACAGATACGCAGTATTTT; CDR3aa: CASSPAATGLTDTQYF
j_gene: TRBJ2-4; v_gene: TRBV29-1; d_gene: NA; abundance: few; CDR3nt: TGCAGCGTTGAAGATACGTCTCCCGGGGCCAAAAACATTCAGTACTTC; CDR3aa: CSVEDTSPGAKNIQYF
j_gene: TRBJ1-4; v_gene: TRBV20-1; d_gene: NA; abundance: NA; CDR3nt: TGCAGTGCCGGACTTACAGGTTCAACTAATGAAAAACTGTTTTTT; CDR3aa: CSAGLTGSTNEKLFF
j_gene: TRBJ1-2; v_gene: TRBV28; d_gene: NA; abundance: NA; CDR3nt: TGTGCCAGCAGTTTAATTGACAGATCCTTAGGCATGTACACCTTC; CDR3aa: CASSLIDRSLGMYTF
j_gene: TRBJ2-3; v_gene: TRBV29-1; d_gene: TRBD1; abundance: NA; CDR3nt: TGCAGCGCCGAGGGGCAGGGGGCTTTGCTAAACACAGATACGCAGTATTTT; CDR3aa: CSAEGQGALLNTDTQYF
j_gene: TRBJ2-3; v_gene: TRBV14; d_gene: NA; abundance: few; CDR3nt: TGTGCCAGCAGCCAAGATTGGACTAGCACAGATACGCAGTATTTT; CDR3aa: CASSQDWTSTDTQYF
j_gene: TRBJ2-2; v_gene: TRBV5-6; d_gene: NA; abundance: NA; CDR3nt: TGTGCCAGCAGCTTTCAGTATACGAACACCGGGGAGCTGTTTTTT; CDR3aa: CASSFQYTNTGELFF
j_gene: TRBJ2-7; v_gene: TRBV11-2; d_gene: NA; abundance: NA; CDR3nt: TGTGCCAGCAGCTCAAACCGGGACTTGACGCCCTACGAGCAGTACTTC; CDR3aa: CASSSNRDLTPYEQYF
j_gene: TRBJ1-2; v_gene: TRBV5-5; d_gene: NA; abundance: NA; CDR3nt: TGTGCCAGCAGCTTGGGCAGGGCCGAGCGTGGCTACACCTTC; CDR3aa: CASSLGRAERGYTF
j_gene: TRBJ1-2; v_gene: TRBV29-1; d_gene: TRBD1; abundance: NA; CDR3nt: TGCAGCGGGGGACAGGGAACAGGAGGCTACACCTTC; CDR3aa: CSGGQGTGGYTF
j_gene: TRBJ2-4; v_gene: TRBV14; d_gene: NA; abundance: NA; CDR3nt: TGTGCCAGCAGCCAAGATGGGGCGGCCAAAAACATTCAGTACTTC; CDR3aa: CASSQDGAAKNIQYF
j_gene: TRBJ2-5; v_gene: TRBV7-9; d_gene: NA; abundance: NA; CDR3nt: TGTGCCAGCAGCTTAAAAGGGACGTATGGTGAGACCCAGTACTTC; CDR3aa: CASSLKGTYGETQYF
j_gene: TRBJ2-1; v_gene: TRBV29-1; d_gene: TRBD2; abundance: NA; CDR3nt: TGCAGCGTTGATTTTAGCGGGGGATTCGATGAGCAGTTCTTC; CDR3aa: CSVDFSGGFDEQFF
j_gene: TRBJ2-1; v_gene: TRBV21-1; d_gene: NA; abundance: NA; CDR3nt: TGTGCCAGCCACCAAGGGGGAGGAGGGTACAATGAGCAGTTCTTC; CDR3aa: CASHQGGGGYNEQFF
j_gene: TRBJ2-3; v_gene: TRBV7-2; d_gene: NA; abundance: NA; CDR3nt: TGTGCCAGCAGCTGGGGGAAGAGTTGGCAAACCTTAGATACGCAGTATTTT; CDR3aa: CASSWGKSWQTLDTQYF
j_gene: TRBJ2-2; v_gene: TRBV18; d_gene: TRBD1; abundance: NA; CDR3nt: TGTGCCAGCTCATCACAGACAGGGGCCACCGGGGAGCTGTTTTTT; CDR3aa: CASSSQTGATGELFF
j_gene: TRBJ1-1; v_gene: TRBV12-3/TRBV12-4; d_gene: TRBD1; abundance: NA; CDR3nt: TGTGCCAGCAGTTTTGGAACTGTTGGGGACAGTTACACTGAAGCTTTCTTT; CDR3aa: CASSFGTVGDSYTEAFF
j_gene: TRBJ1-5; v_gene: TRBV29-1; d_gene: NA; abundance: NA; CDR3nt: TGCAGTGTTTTGTCAGGTTATAGCAATCAGCCCCAGCATTTT; CDR3aa: CSVLSGYSNQPQHF
j_gene: TRBJ2-1; v_gene: TRBV14; d_gene: TRBD2; abundance: NA; CDR3nt: TGTGCCAGCAGCCAGATGAGCGGGAGCAACCCAGTCTTC; CDR3aa: CASSQMSGSNPVF
j_gene: TRBJ1-2; v_gene: TRBV28; d_gene: NA; abundance: NA; CDR3nt: TGTGCCAGCAGCACCGGACGAGGGGACTTTTTCCCGAGTTTTGGCTACACCTTC; CDR3aa: CASSTGRGDFFPSFGYTF